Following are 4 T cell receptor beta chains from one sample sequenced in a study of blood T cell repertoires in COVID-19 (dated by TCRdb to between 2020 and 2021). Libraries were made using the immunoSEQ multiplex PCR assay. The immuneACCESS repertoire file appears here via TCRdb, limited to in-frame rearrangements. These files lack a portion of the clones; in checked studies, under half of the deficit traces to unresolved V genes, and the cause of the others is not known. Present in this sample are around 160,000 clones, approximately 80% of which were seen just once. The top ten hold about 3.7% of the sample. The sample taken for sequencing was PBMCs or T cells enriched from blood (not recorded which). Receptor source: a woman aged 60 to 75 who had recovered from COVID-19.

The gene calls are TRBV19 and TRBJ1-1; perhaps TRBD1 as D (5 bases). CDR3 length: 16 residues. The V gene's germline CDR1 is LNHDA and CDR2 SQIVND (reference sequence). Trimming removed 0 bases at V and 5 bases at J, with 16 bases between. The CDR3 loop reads CASSIDSLGGSTEAFF. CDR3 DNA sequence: TGTGCCAGTAGTATAGACTCGCTCGGGGGGAGTACTGAAGCTTTCTTT.

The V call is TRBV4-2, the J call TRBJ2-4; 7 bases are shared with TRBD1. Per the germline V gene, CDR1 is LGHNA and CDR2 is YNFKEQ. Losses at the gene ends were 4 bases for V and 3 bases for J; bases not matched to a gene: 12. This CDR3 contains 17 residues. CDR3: CASSPTIGQADKNIQYF. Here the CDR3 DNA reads TGTGCCAGCAGCCCAACAATAGGACAGGCTGACAAAAACATTCAGTACTTC.

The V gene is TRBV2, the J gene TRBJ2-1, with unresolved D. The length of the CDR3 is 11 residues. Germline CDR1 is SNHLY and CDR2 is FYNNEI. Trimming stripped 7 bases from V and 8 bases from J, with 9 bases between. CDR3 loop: CASNQAYEQFF. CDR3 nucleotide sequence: TGTGCCAGCAATCAAGCCTATGAGCAGTTCTTC.

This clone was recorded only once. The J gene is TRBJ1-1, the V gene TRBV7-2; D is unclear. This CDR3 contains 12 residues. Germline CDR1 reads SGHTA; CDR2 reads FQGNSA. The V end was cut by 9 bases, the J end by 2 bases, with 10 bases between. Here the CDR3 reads CASTSSNTEAFF. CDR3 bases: TGTGCCAGTACCAGTTCCAACACTGAAGCTTTCTTT.